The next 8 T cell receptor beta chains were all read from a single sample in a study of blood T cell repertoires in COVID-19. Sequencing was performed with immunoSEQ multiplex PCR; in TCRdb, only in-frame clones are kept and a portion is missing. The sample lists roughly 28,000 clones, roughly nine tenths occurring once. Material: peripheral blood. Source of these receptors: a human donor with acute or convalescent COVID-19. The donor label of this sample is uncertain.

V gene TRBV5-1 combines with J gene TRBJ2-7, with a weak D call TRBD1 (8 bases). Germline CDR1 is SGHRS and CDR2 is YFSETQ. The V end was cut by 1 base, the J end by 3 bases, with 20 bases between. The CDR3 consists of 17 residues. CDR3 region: CASSLMPQGGTGYEQYF. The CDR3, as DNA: TGCGCCAGCAGCTTGATGCCCCAGGGAGGGACAGGCTACGAGCAGTACTTC.

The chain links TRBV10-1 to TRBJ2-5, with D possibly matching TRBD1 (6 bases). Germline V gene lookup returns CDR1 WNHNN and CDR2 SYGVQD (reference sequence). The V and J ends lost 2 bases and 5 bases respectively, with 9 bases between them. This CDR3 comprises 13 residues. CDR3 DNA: TGCGCCAGCAGTGAGCAGGGGTTGGAGACCCAGTACTTC. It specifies CASSEQGLETQYF.

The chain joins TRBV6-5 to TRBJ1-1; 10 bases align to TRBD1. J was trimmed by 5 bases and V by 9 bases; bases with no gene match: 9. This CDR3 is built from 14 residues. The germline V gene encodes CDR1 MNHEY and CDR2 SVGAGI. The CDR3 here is CASGTDRGRTEAFF. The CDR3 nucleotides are TGTGCCAGTGGGACCGACAGGGGGCGGACTGAAGCTTTCTTT.

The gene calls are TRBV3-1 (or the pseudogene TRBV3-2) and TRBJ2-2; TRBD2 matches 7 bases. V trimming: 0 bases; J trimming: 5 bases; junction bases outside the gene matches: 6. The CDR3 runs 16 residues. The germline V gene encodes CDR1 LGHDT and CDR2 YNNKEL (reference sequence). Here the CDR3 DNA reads TGTGCCAGCAGCCAAGATTGGGCGGGAGAGACCGGGGAGCTGTTTTTT. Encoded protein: CASSQDWAGETGELFF.

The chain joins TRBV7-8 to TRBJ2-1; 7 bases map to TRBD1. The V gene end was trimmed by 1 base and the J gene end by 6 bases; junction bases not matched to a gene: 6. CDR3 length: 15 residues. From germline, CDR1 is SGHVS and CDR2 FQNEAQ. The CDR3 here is CASSLDWTGGNEQFF. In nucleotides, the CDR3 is TGTGCCAGCAGCTTAGATTGGACAGGAGGCAATGAGCAGTTCTTC. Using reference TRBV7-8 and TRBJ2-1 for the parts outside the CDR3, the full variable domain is GAGVSQSPRYKVAKRGQDVALRCDPISGHVSLFWYQQALGQGPEFLTYFQNEAQLDKSGLPSDRFFAERPEGSVSTLKIQRTQQEDSAVYLCASSLDWTGGNEQFFGPGTRLTVL.

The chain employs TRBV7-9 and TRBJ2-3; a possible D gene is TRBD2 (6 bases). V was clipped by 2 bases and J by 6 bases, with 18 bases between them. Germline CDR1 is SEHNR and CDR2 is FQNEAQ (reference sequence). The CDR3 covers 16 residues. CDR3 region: CASSLPETSKSDTQYF. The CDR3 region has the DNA TGTGCCAGCAGCTTACCGGAGACTAGTAAATCCGATACGCAGTATTTT.

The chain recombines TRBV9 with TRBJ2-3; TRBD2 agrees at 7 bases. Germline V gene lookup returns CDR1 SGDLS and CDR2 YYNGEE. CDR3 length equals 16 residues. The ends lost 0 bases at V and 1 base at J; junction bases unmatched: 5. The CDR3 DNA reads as TGTGCCAGCAGCGTAGCAAGTCTAGCGGGCACAGATACGCAGTATTTT. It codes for CASSVASLAGTDTQYF.

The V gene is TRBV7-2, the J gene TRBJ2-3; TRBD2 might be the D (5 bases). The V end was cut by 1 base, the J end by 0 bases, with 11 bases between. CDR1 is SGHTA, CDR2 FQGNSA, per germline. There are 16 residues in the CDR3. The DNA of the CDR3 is TGTGCCAGCAGCTTAGGGGTGGGAGTAAGCACAGATACGCAGTATTTT. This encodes CASSLGVGVSTDTQYF.